The 16 T cell receptor beta chains below all came from one sample that was sequenced in a study of blood T cell repertoires in COVID-19. The data were produced by immunoSEQ multiplex PCR, yet TCRdb's version contains in-frame clones alone and is incomplete. The table lists about 74,000 clones, approximately 88% of them singletons. Specimen: peripheral blood. These receptors were collected from a woman aged 80 or over with acute or convalescent COVID-19.

This clone appeared a few times. This chain uses TRBV10-3 with TRBJ2-2, with 7 bases identical to TRBD2. The germline V gene has CDR1 ENHRY and CDR2 SYGVKD. V lost 0 bases, J lost 2 bases, and 9 bases stayed unmatched. The CDR3 is made up of 18 amino acids. This CDR3 reads CAISESSSGRTNTGELFF. DNA for the CDR3: TGTGCCATCAGTGAGTCGTCTAGCGGCCGAACTAACACCGGGGAGCTGTTTTTT.

The chain employs TRBV7-2 and TRBJ2-7; 10 bases map to TRBD2. V gave up 1 base and J gave up 2 bases; unmatched junction bases: 2. The CDR3 covers 15 residues. Germline V lookup: CDR1 SGHTA, CDR2 FQGNSA. For the CDR3, the DNA is TGTGCCAGCAGCTTAGTACTAGCGGGGCCCTACGAGCAGTACTTC. The encoded protein is CASSLVLAGPYEQYF.

The chain joins TRBV6-2 or TRBV6-3 to TRBJ1-3; 7 nucleotides match TRBD1. Per germline, CDR1 MNHEY and CDR2 SVGEGT. V was pared by 6 bases and J by 2 bases, with 7 bases of the junction left unmatched. The CDR3 runs to 15 residues. CDR3 DNA sequence: TGTGCCAGCAGCACGGGACAGACTACTGGAAACACCATATATTTT. It is translated as CASSTGQTTGNTIYF.

The chain joins TRBV30 to TRBJ1-1, with 8 bases fitting TRBD1. Per germline, CDR1 GTSNPN and CDR2 SVGIG (reference sequence). This CDR3 is built from 15 residues. V trimming: 1 base; J trimming: 1 base; junction bases outside the gene matches: 5. The CDR3 DNA sequence: TGTGCCTGGAGTGCAGGACAGGGCGGGAACACTGAAGCTTTCTTT. This gives the protein CAWSAGQGGNTEAFF.

J is TRBJ2-1 and V is TRBV29-1, with TRBD2 as a possible D gene (5 bases). The CDR3 contains 15 residues. The germline V and J ends were trimmed by 7 bases and 0 bases, with 16 bases remaining between them. Germline CDR1 is SQVTM and CDR2 is ANQGSEA. The CDR3 loop reads CSADSDSSSYNEQFF. The CDR3 DNA is TGCAGCGCCGATTCGGACTCAAGCTCCTACAATGAGCAGTTCTTC.

V gene TRBV11-2 combines with J gene TRBJ2-7; 7 positions match TRBD2. CDR1 SGHAT and CDR2 FQNNGV come from the germline V gene. The trim removed 7 bases at V and 0 bases at J, leaving 9 bases unmatched. The CDR3 loop spans 15 amino acids. The CDR3 sequence: CASTLGRTSSYEQYF. The CDR3 DNA reads as TGTGCCAGCACCCTAGGCCGGACTAGCTCCTACGAGCAGTACTTC.

The chain joins TRBV5-1 to TRBJ2-1; 8 bases match TRBD2. The germline CDR1 and CDR2 sequences are SGHRS and YFSETQ. The CDR3 loop spans 14 amino acids. V was pared by 2 bases and J by 8 bases, with 6 bases of the junction left unmatched. The DNA for the CDR3 is TGCGCCAGCAGCTTAGCGGGAGATGGCGATGAGCAGTTCTTC. It encodes CASSLAGDGDEQFF.

V is TRBV15 and J is TRBJ2-7; 7 bases fit TRBD1. CDR1 is LNHNV, CDR2 YYDKDF, per germline (reference sequence). V lost 0 bases, J lost 0 bases, and 5 bases stayed unmatched. This CDR3 comprises 16 residues. The CDR3 loop reads CATSRDRDSSSYEQYF. The CDR3, as DNA: TGTGCCACCAGCAGAGATCGGGACAGTAGCTCCTACGAGCAGTACTTC.

The rearrangement joins TRBV20-1 to TRBJ2-7; unclear D gene. The CDR3 contains 13 residues. Germline V gene sequence: CDR1 DFQATT, CDR2 SNEGSKA (reference sequence). The V and J ends lost 3 bases and 2 bases respectively, with 11 bases between them. The CDR3 sequence: CSASRQQTYEQYF. In DNA form, the CDR3 reads TGCAGTGCTAGTCGTCAACAAACCTACGAGCAGTACTTC.

This clone was observed a single time. The chain combines TRBV5-6 with TRBJ1-1, with D perhaps TRBD1 (6 bases). Deletions cut 0 bases from V and 4 bases from J, with 7 bases between. Germline V gene lookup returns CDR1 SGHDT and CDR2 YYEEEE. This CDR3 has 13 amino acids. CDR3 amino acids: CASSLDRVTEAFF. The CDR3 nucleotides read TGTGCCAGCAGCTTGGACAGGGTCACTGAAGCTTTCTTT.

This clone was recorded only once. The V and J genes are TRBV30 and TRBJ1-2; 9 nucleotides line up with TRBD1. The ends lost 0 bases at V and 8 bases at J; junction bases unmatched: 13. Germline CDR1 reads GTSNPN; CDR2 reads SVGIG (reference sequence). The CDR3 runs to 16 residues. The CDR3 sequence: CAWSVGTGRTTSGYTF. CDR3 nucleotides: TGTGCCTGGAGTGTCGGGACAGGGAGAACCACTAGCGGCTACACCTTC. Supplemented by reference TRBV30 and TRBJ1-2, the full variable domain reads SQTIHQWPATLVQPVGSPLSLECTVEGTSNPNLYWYRQAAGRGLQLLFYSVGIGQISSEVPQNLSASRPQDRQFILSSKKLLLSDSGFYLCAWSVGTGRTTSGYTFGSGTRLTVV.

The rearrangement links TRBV30 to TRBJ2-1; D remains ambiguous. CDR1 is GTSNPN and CDR2 is SVGIG in the germline V gene (reference sequence). V lost 0 bases, J lost 8 bases, and 11 bases lay in between. The CDR3 runs to 13 residues. The chain's CDR3 is CAWSVRSSDEQFF. The DNA of the CDR3 is TGTGCCTGGAGTGTACGAAGCAGCGATGAGCAGTTCTTC.

The chain employs TRBV11-3 and TRBJ1-3, with D possibly TRBD1 on 5 matching bases. The CDR3 runs 17 residues. Trimming took 5 bases from V and 0 from J, leaving 17 bases between them. Germline CDR1 and CDR2: SGHNT and YENEEA. DNA for the CDR3: TGTGCCAGCAGCCCATATCGGGGGATACCCTCTGGAAACACCATATATTTT. It is translated as CASSPYRGIPSGNTIYF.

The chain combines TRBV5-5 with TRBJ2-3; no firm D call. Trimming stripped 2 bases from V and 0 bases from J, with 7 bases between. This CDR3 is built from 14 residues. Germline CDR1 reads SGHKS; CDR2 reads YYEKEE (reference sequence). CDR3 protein: CASSLTESTDTQYF. The CDR3 DNA is TGTGCCAGCAGCTTAACGGAGAGCACAGATACGCAGTATTTT.

The chain has TRBV2 and TRBJ2-5; D possibly corresponds to TRBD1 (6 bases). The V end lost 6 bases, the J end lost 5 bases, and 19 bases lay between the germline ends. The V gene's germline CDR1 is SNHLY and CDR2 FYNNEI. This CDR3 is 15 amino acids long. The CDR3, as DNA: TGTGCCAGCAGGTCCGGGACCCAGGGGTTTGAGACCCAGTACTTC. Residues: CASRSGTQGFETQYF.

This chain's CDR3 is CASSRRTGGVGYTF. In DNA, the CDR3 is TGTGCCAGCAGCAGACGGACAGGGGGCGTAGGCTACACCTTC. The chain carries TRBV11-3 and TRBJ1-2; 11 bases line up with TRBD1. Germline V gene lookup returns CDR1 SGHNT and CDR2 YENEEA. J gave up 8 bases and V 5 bases, and 7 bases lay outside the gene matches. The CDR3 covers 14 residues.